Sequencing of this T cell receptor (beta chain) was carried out in a study of cytomegalovirus exposure and HLA in healthy donors. General study points: Overall, 164 TCR beta chains were annotated as cytomegalovirus-associated. Confirmation was obtained in vitro that three CMV-associated chains are specific for CMV antigens. Reports indicated that the classifier achieved high specificity and sensitivity in diagnosing cytomegalovirus status.

The donors were in the roughly 120-subject validation cohort; that cohort was separate from the approximately 700-subject first cohort. This table comes from immunoSEQ multiplex PCR, and its TCRdb copy is limited to in-frame clones, with some not included. Of some 130,000 clones in the sample, approximately 87% were seen once. CDR3 length: 15 residues. Germline V CDR1 and CDR2: SGHNT, YYREEE (reference sequence). V was cut by 3 bases and J by 6 bases, with 19 bases left in between. In the case of this clone: Antigen: not known.

The sample consisted of PBMCs. The rearrangement uses TRBV5-4 and TRBJ2-7, with D possibly TRBD2 on 5 matching bases. The receptor was derived from a woman younger than 30 in good health and CMV-seropositive. CDR3 bases: TGTGCCAGCAGCTCCGTGGGGAGCTCTAGGTTCGAGCAGTACTTC. Protein sequence: CASSSVGSSRFEQYF.